This T cell receptor beta chain was captured by sequencing in a study of vaccination effects on CD4 cells after COVID-19. Regarding the study as a whole: There was only 1 of 255 vaccine-induced clones in healthy vaccinees that cross-reacted with common cold coronaviruses. Whether induced by infection or by vaccine, clones showed marked clonal contraction late after vaccination.

The assay was immunoSEQ multiplex PCR, and TCRdb's table has in-frame clones only and misses some. Of 70,000 to 95,000 clones in the sample, roughly 80% were seen once. The CDR3 contains 14 residues. Unmatched junction bases numbered 5, after V lost 5 bases and J lost 2 bases. Germline CDR1 is WNHNN and CDR2 is SYGVQD (reference sequence). Under the ViraFEST assay, PBMC were stimulated with viral peptide pools so that antigen-specific CD4+ T cells expanded. Sequencing was performed afterwards. Subsequent to roughly 9 days of culture, CD4+ T cells were isolated. BNT162b2 vaccine or mRNA-1273 vaccine was given to participants in two doses. Wells containing a few million PBMC each were cultured with around 9.1 IU/ml IL-2 and about 10 ug/ml peptides. For this clone: Its antigen is currently unknown.

This receptor was taken from a human donor who received a COVID-19 vaccine. Here the sequenced sample was CD4+ T cells from PBMCs cultured with HCoV-OC43 spike peptides, taken after COVID-19 vaccination. Subset: HCoV-OC43 spike overlapping peptide pool stimulation. The V and J genes are TRBV10-1 and TRBJ2-5; 7 positions match TRBD1. The CDR3 sequence: CASSLDRDQETQYF. Here the CDR3 DNA reads TGCGCCAGCAGTCTCGACAGGGATCAAGAGACCCAGTACTTC.